The next 23 T cell receptor beta chains were all read from a single sample in a study of cytomegalovirus exposure and HLA in healthy donors. Use of 60 Vbeta and 13 Jbeta primers characterized the PCR. Method: immunoSEQ multiplex PCR; TCRdb's copy keeps in-frame clones and lacks some. The top ten hold approximately 1.7% of the sample, which has approximately 210,000 clones, around nine tenths seen once. Source material: PBMCs. The receptors were gathered from a young woman in good health and CMV-seronegative.

The chain combines TRBV11-3 with TRBJ2-3; TRBD2 aligns across 8 bases. CDR3 length: 14 amino acids. Trimming at V came to 1 base and at J to 6 bases, leaving 3 bases not matched to a gene. Germline CDR1 and CDR2: SGHNT and YENEEA. Here the CDR3 reads CASSLAGGLDTQYF. As DNA, the CDR3 is TGTGCCAGCAGCTTAGCGGGAGGGCTTGATACGCAGTATTTT.

This clone was detected a few times. The CDR3 nucleotides read TGTGCCAGCAGCGTATCAAGCGGGCCCTATAAAGGGGAGCTGTTTTTT. Translated: CASSVSSGPYKGELFF. The chain links TRBV9 to TRBJ2-2, with TRBD2 as a possible D gene (6 bases). The germline V and J ends were trimmed by 1 base and 8 bases, with 18 bases remaining between them. The CDR3 consists of 16 residues. Germline CDR1 reads SGDLS; CDR2 reads YYNGEE. The variable domain in full, with the rest retrieved from reference TRBV9 and TRBJ2-2, is DSGVTQTPKHLITATGQRVTLRCSPRSGDLSVYWYQQSLDQGLQFLIQYYNGEERAKGNILERFSAQQFPDLHSELNLSSLELGDSALYFCASSVSSGPYKGELFFGEGSRLTVL.

The chain has TRBV19 and TRBJ2-3; 7 bases map to TRBD2. J gave up 2 bases and V 1 base, and 9 bases lay outside the gene matches. The CDR3 sequence is 17 residues long. Looked up from germline, CDR1 is LNHDA and CDR2 is SQIVND (reference sequence). This CDR3 is CASSIGWAGELTDTQYF. The DNA of the CDR3 is TGTGCCAGTAGTATAGGATGGGCGGGAGAGCTCACAGATACGCAGTATTTT.

The chain employs TRBV19 and TRBJ2-4, with a tentative D call TRBD2 (5 bases). The CDR3 sequence is 18 residues long. The germline gives CDR1 LNHDA, CDR2 SQIVND (reference sequence). Trimming took 4 bases from V and 0 from J, leaving 19 bases between them. The CDR3, as DNA: TGTGCCAGTAGTACGCCGAGGGCAGAACTACTAGCCAAAAACATTCAGTACTTC. As protein: CASSTPRAELLAKNIQYF.

The V gene is TRBV6-1, the J gene TRBJ1-5; D is unresolved. Deletions cut 4 bases from V and 2 bases from J, with 9 bases between. Germline V lookup: CDR1 MNHNS, CDR2 SASEGT. The CDR3 is 14 residues long. DNA of the CDR3: TGTGCCAGCAGTGGAGAGAGGCGCAATCAGCCCCAGCATTTT. It is translated as CASSGERRNQPQHF.

The chain joins TRBV9 to TRBJ2-1; no clear D gene. This CDR3 comprises 12 residues. Germline V gene data show CDR1 as SGDLS and CDR2 as YYNGEE. Between the trimmed V and J ends, which lost 2 bases and 10 bases, there was a span of 10 bases. The CDR3 coding sequence is TGTGCCAGCAGCGTCGAAGATACAGAGCAGTTCTTC. This encodes CASSVEDTEQFF.

The rearrangement uses TRBV7-9 and TRBJ2-5; TRBD2 agrees at 9 bases. Germline trimming cut 1 base from V and 5 bases from J; bases unmatched to any gene: 5. CDR3 length equals 15 residues. In germline, CDR1 is SEHNR, CDR2 FQNEAQ (reference sequence). CDR3 sequence (DNA): TGTGCCAGCAGCTTAGGGCGGGGGGGCCGCGAGACCCAGTACTTC. This translates into CASSLGRGGRETQYF.

The chain combines TRBV27 with TRBJ2-7; tentatively, D is TRBD2 (6 bases). In germline, CDR1 is MNHEY, CDR2 SMNVEV (reference sequence). CDR3 length equals 12 residues. With 3 bases removed from V and 5 bases from J, the gap between germline ends came to 8 bases. The CDR3 region has the DNA TGTGCCAGCAGTTTCGGGGGTCACGAGCAGTACTTC. This translates into CASSFGGHEQYF.

The gene calls are TRBV18 and TRBJ1-5, with no clear D. CDR1 KGHSH and CDR2 LQKENI come from the germline V gene. V lost 1 base, J lost 4 bases, and 17 bases lay in between. The CDR3 runs 17 residues. Here the CDR3 DNA reads TGTGCCAGCTCACCACAGAGTCGAACTGCGGTAAATCAGCCCCAGCATTTT. This sequence encodes CASSPQSRTAVNQPQHF.

This rearrangement joins TRBV4-1 to TRBJ2-6, with D possibly TRBD1 on 5 matching bases. The germline gives CDR1 MGHRA, CDR2 YSYEKL. Trimming took off 0 bases at V and 0 bases at J, with 12 bases between the two ends. There are 18 residues in the CDR3. CDR3 nucleotide sequence: TGCGCCAGCAGCCAAGAGGCAGGGCACCGCTCTGGGGCCAACGTCCTGACTTTC. Its translation: CASSQEAGHRSGANVLTF.

The chain uses TRBV2 and TRBJ2-7; D perhaps matches TRBD2 (7 bases). The CDR3 loop spans 16 amino acids. V was clipped by 3 bases and J by 0 bases, with 15 bases between them. Germline assignment: CDR1 SNHLY and CDR2 FYNNEI. CDR3 DNA sequence: TGTGCCAGCAGTGAGTCGGGGGGCTATACCTCCTACGAGCAGTACTTC. Amino acid sequence: CASSESGGYTSYEQYF.

The rearrangement joins TRBV19 to TRBJ2-2; the D gene is possibly TRBD1 (5 bases). This CDR3 region has 14 residues. Trimming stripped 6 bases from V and 2 bases from J, with 10 bases between. The germline V gene has CDR1 LNHDA and CDR2 SQIVND (reference sequence). This CDR3 is CASRPDRNTGELFF. The CDR3 nucleotides are TGTGCCAGTAGACCAGACAGAAACACCGGGGAGCTGTTTTTT. Full variable domain (rest looked up from reference TRBV19 and TRBJ2-2): DGGITQSPKYLFRKEGQNVTLSCEQNLNHDAMYWYRQDPGQGLRLIYYSQIVNDFQKGDIAEGYSVSREKKESFPLTVTSAQKNPTAFYLCASRPDRNTGELFFGEGSRLTVL.

This chain links TRBV5-1 with TRBJ2-1, with TRBD1 identical over 12 bases. The CDR3 covers 17 residues. V trimming: 0 bases; J trimming: 6 bases; junction bases outside the gene matches: 7. CDR1 is SGHRS and CDR2 is YFSETQ in the germline V gene. The CDR3 region is CASSLVAGQGAFNEQFF. CDR3 sequence (DNA): TGCGCCAGCAGCTTGGTAGCGGGACAGGGGGCGTTCAATGAGCAGTTCTTC.

The count of this clone is one. This chain joins TRBV5-1 and TRBJ2-5; TRBD2 aligns across 11 bases. This CDR3 is built from 15 residues. Germline values: CDR1 SGHRS, CDR2 YFSETQ. Unmatched junction bases numbered 3, after V lost 4 bases and J lost 1 base. The CDR3 sequence: CASSPGTSGQETQYF. DNA of the CDR3: TGCGCCAGCAGCCCGGGGACTAGCGGCCAAGAGACCCAGTACTTC.

This clone has a single count. The CDR3 protein is CASNLGQLSPFSRPPYEQYF. The CDR3 region has the DNA TGTGCCAGCAATTTGGGACAGCTCAGCCCCTTTTCTCGCCCCCCCTACGAGCAGTACTTC. The chain links TRBV21-1 to TRBJ2-7; the D call of TRBD1 is as the table states it, not checked on the DNA. TRBV21-1 constitutes a pseudogene. The CDR3 consists of 20 residues.

This chain uses TRBV13 with TRBJ2-3; D remains unclear. Trimming cost V 3 bases and J 1 base, with 5 bases left between them. The CDR3 spans 13 residues. In germline, CDR1 is PRHDT, CDR2 FYEKMQ (reference sequence). The CDR3 sequence: CASSFRRTDTQYF. Here the CDR3 DNA reads TGTGCCAGCAGCTTCAGGCGCACAGATACGCAGTATTTT.

The J gene is TRBJ1-1, the V gene TRBV28, with a tentative D call TRBD1 (6 bases). The CDR3 runs 15 residues. Germline CDR1 is MDHEN and CDR2 is SYDVKM. V gave up 2 bases and J gave up 5 bases, with 15 bases separating them. CDR3: CASSLDGQQGTEAFF. The CDR3 DNA reads TGTGCCAGCAGTTTAGACGGGCAGCAGGGGACTGAAGCTTTCTTT.

The chain employs TRBV10-1 and TRBJ2-3; 12 bases match TRBD2. This CDR3 has 16 amino acids. V lost 7 bases to trimming and J lost 0 bases; unmatched junction nucleotides: 5. Germline assignment: CDR1 WNHNN and CDR2 SYGVQD (reference sequence). CDR3 sequence: CASKGTSGPSTDTQYF. CDR3 DNA: TGCGCCAGCAAAGGGACTAGCGGGCCTAGCACAGATACGCAGTATTTT.

This chain links TRBV29-1 with TRBJ2-5, with a weak D call TRBD2 (6 bases). Trimming pared 1 base from V and 5 bases from J, leaving 23 bases between. The CDR3 loop spans 17 amino acids. Per the germline V gene, CDR1 is SQVTM and CDR2 is ANQGSEA. The CDR3 loop reads CSVEGPRLGAFGETQYF. CDR3 sequence (DNA): TGCAGCGTTGAAGGGCCAAGACTAGGTGCCTTTGGGGAGACCCAGTACTTC.

V and J are TRBV7-3 and TRBJ2-1, with 14 positions matching TRBD2. Per germline, CDR1 SGHTA and CDR2 FQGTGA. The V gene end was trimmed by 5 bases and the J gene end by 4 bases; junction bases not matched to a gene: 10. CDR3 length: 18 residues. The CDR3 loop reads CASSPWTSGRLSYNEQFF. The CDR3 DNA is TGTGCCAGCAGCCCATGGACTAGCGGGAGGCTGTCTTACAATGAGCAGTTCTTC.

The chain combines TRBV11-2 with TRBJ1-2, with D possibly being TRBD1 (5 bases). The CDR3 is 14 amino acids. CDR1 and CDR2 from the germline V gene are SGHAT and FQNNGV. The V end lost 5 bases, the J end lost 4 bases, and 14 bases lay between the germline ends. The CDR3: CASSPDGGGYGYTF. The CDR3 DNA sequence: TGTGCCAGCAGCCCGGATGGGGGAGGCTATGGCTACACCTTC.

The chain employs TRBV5-4 and TRBJ2-6; 8 bases are shared with TRBD1. CDR1 and CDR2 (germline): SGHNT, YYREEE (reference sequence). V shed 5 bases, J shed 2 bases, and the junction held 9 bases outside the gene matches. The CDR3 runs to 17 residues. The CDR3 sequence is CASSSGQVVTGANVLTF. CDR3 nucleotide sequence: TGTGCCAGCAGTTCGGGACAGGTCGTTACTGGGGCCAACGTCCTGACTTTC. Based on the CDR3 plus reference TRBV5-4 and TRBJ2-6, the full variable domain is ETGVTQSPTHLIKTRGQQVTLRCSSQSGHNTVSWYQQALGQGPQFIFQYYREEENGRGNFPPRFSGLQFPNYSSELNVNALELDDSALYLCASSSGQVVTGANVLTFGAGSRLTVL.

On this clone: Distinct nucleotide sequences in the sample also encode this CDR3. The rearrangement joins TRBV5-1 to TRBJ1-1; 8 positions agree with TRBD1. The CDR3 covers 15 residues. Germline trimming cut 0 bases from V and 1 base from J; bases unmatched to any gene: 2. Germline CDR1 reads SGHRS; CDR2 reads YFSETQ. The CDR3 DNA reads as TGCGCCAGCAGCTTGGGAGGACAGGGGAACACTGAAGCTTTCTTT. Its protein product is CASSLGGQGNTEAFF.